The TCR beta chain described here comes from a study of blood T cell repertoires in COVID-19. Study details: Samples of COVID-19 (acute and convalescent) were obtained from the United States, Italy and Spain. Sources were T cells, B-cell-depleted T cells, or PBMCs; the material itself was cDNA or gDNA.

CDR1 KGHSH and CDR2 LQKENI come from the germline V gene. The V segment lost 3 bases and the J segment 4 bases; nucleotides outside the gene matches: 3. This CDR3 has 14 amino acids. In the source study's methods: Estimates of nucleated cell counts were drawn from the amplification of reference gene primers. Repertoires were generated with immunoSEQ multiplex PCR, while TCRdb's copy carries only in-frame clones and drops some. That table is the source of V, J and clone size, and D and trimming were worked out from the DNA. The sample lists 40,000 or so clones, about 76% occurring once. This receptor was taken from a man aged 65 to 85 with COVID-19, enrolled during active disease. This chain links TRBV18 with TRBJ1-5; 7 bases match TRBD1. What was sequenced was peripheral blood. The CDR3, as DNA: TGTGCCAGCTCACCGACGGGACAGAATCAGCCCCAGCATTTT. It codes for CASSPTGQNQPQHF.